This TCR beta chain was captured by sequencing in a study of early T cells in non-severe SARS-CoV-2 infection. This clonotype was found a few times. The library protocol tagged individual cDNA molecules with unique molecular identifiers. One entry per CDR3 protein results from TCRdb running MiXCR on the 5' RACE reads. The data hold some 98,000 distinct CDR3 sequences, with 9.5% to 11% observed a single time. The CDR3 spans 14 residues. Germline trimming cut 2 bases from V and 1 base from J; bases unmatched to any gene: 0. The sequenced sample consisted of whole blood. The chain combines TRBV12-3 or TRBV12-4 with TRBJ2-3; 7 nucleotides match TRBD2. The clonotype comes from an adult who was a healthcare worker with PCR-confirmed SARS-CoV-2 infection or an uninfected control (not recorded which). In DNA form, the CDR3 reads TGTGCCAGCAGTTTACGGGGGGGCACAGATACGCAGTATTTT. This gives the protein CASSLRGGTDTQYF.